A single sample gave rise to the 26 T cell receptor beta chains below, sequenced in a study of blood T cells in healthy people across ages. With a J-beta primer mix and a sample-barcoded 5' primer, a second PCR ran about 7 to 12 cycles. TCRdb reanalysed the 5' RACE reads using MiXCR and keeps one entry per CDR3 protein. The top ten clones hold 10% of a sample with some 940,000 distinct CDR3 sequences, 25% to 30% of them seen once. This sample was also put to use in a study of T cells of mothers and their children.

What was sequenced was blood. The receptors come from a woman in her 40s in good health.

Here the CDR3 reads CASSLIFGGSTDTQYF. As DNA, the CDR3 is TGTGCCAGCAGTTTAATTTTTGGAGGCAGCACAGATACGCAGTATTTT. This sequence joins TRBV12-3 or TRBV12-4 and TRBJ2-3; tentative D call: TRBD2 (5 bases). Trimming took off 2 bases at V and 0 bases at J, with 12 bases between the two ends. The CDR3 length is 16 residues.

This clonotype was observed a handful of times. The chain employs TRBV29-1 and TRBJ2-7, with unresolved D. Trimming took off 6 bases at V and 7 bases at J, with 16 bases between the two ends. There are 12 residues in the CDR3. The V gene's germline CDR1 is SQVTM and CDR2 ANQGSEA. CDR3 DNA sequence: TGCAGCGTAAAAGGGAACTACAATGAGCAGTACTTC. Amino acids: CSVKGNYNEQYF.

Remarks on this clonotype: A read error may account for a junction end that differs from germline. The chain couples TRBV6-2 or TRBV6-3 to TRBJ2-3, with 10 bases identical to TRBD1. Per the germline V gene, CDR1 is MNHEY and CDR2 is SVGEGT. The CDR3 totals 16 residues. The CDR3 here is CASNYPGQGNTDTQYF. The CDR3, as DNA: TGTGCCAGCAATTACCCGGGACAGGGGAACACAGATACGCAGTATTTT.

The table lists this clonotype with a few counts. This rearrangement joins TRBV7-9 to TRBJ1-2, with D possibly matching TRBD1 (6 bases). Trimming shortened V by 0 bases and J by 4 bases, and 27 bases separated the two germline ends. Germline V gene sequence: CDR1 SEHNR, CDR2 FQNEAQ (reference sequence). The CDR3 length is 20 residues. This CDR3 is CASSLARSGERGSPRYGYTF. CDR3 bases: TGTGCCAGCAGCTTAGCACGTTCAGGCGAGAGGGGGAGTCCTCGCTATGGCTACACCTTC.

In this sample, this clonotype turned up a few times. The rearrangement joins TRBV6-6 to TRBJ1-6; TRBD1 matches at 7 bases. Germline CDR1 and CDR2: MNHNY and SVGAGI (reference sequence). V shed 5 bases and J 6 bases; nucleotides not matched to a gene: 7. The CDR3 runs to 15 residues. CDR3 nucleotides: TGTGCCAGCAGTCAACCGGGACAGAGTAATTCACCCCTCCACTTT. Residues: CASSQPGQSNSPLHF.

This clonotype was counted between two and nine times. The V call is TRBV2, the J call TRBJ2-1, with 9 bases lining up with TRBD1. Per the germline V gene, CDR1 is SNHLY and CDR2 is FYNNEI. The V segment lost 6 bases and the J segment 1 base; nucleotides outside the gene matches: 4. The CDR3 extends over 15 amino acids. Here the CDR3 reads CASRAGTGSYNEQFF. CDR3 bases: TGTGCCAGCAGGGCCGGGACAGGGTCCTACAATGAGCAGTTCTTC.

This clonotype was counted between two and nine times. The chain carries TRBV9 and TRBJ2-1; 8 bases match TRBD2. J lost 5 bases, V lost 2 bases, and 0 bases had no gene match. There are 13 residues in the CDR3. Germline V lookup: CDR1 SGDLS, CDR2 YYNGEE. CDR3 coding DNA: TGTGCCAGCAGCGTCGGGGGGGACAATGAGCAGTTCTTC. Encoded protein: CASSVGGDNEQFF.

Concerning this clonotype: Since the CDR3 does not end with the conserved phenylalanine or tryptophan, this likely comes from a read error. The chain combines TRBV12-3 or TRBV12-4 with TRBJ1-1, with D unclear. V was cut by 3 bases and J by 4 bases, with 6 bases left in between. The CDR3 is made up of 12 amino acids. CDR3 bases: TGTGCCAGCAGTTTCCTCGGCACTGAAGCTTTCTCT. It translates to CASSFLGTEAFS.

This clonotype has at least ten counts. The chain is built from TRBV25-1 and TRBJ2-7; TRBD1 matches 7 bases. CDR3 length equals 14 residues. Germline lookup yields CDR1 MGHDK and CDR2 SYGVNS. Trimming took 6 bases from V and 2 from J; bases not matched to a gene: 7. CDR3: CASRGTASTYEQYF. The CDR3 coding sequence is TGTGCCAGCAGGGGGACAGCCTCCACCTACGAGCAGTACTTC.

Ten or more counts support this clonotype. The chain couples TRBV2 to TRBJ2-7; 9 bases map to TRBD1. V shed 7 bases and J 6 bases; nucleotides not matched to a gene: 7. The CDR3 loop spans 13 amino acids. Looked up from germline, CDR1 is SNHLY and CDR2 is FYNNEI. CDR3 protein: CASNWDREVEQYF. CDR3 in DNA: TGTGCCAGCAACTGGGACAGGGAGGTCGAGCAGTACTTC.

This clonotype was counted a few times. The V call is TRBV7-9, the J call TRBJ2-1; 7 bases match TRBD1. Germline trimming cut 1 base from V and 14 bases from J; bases unmatched to any gene: 5. Germline V gives CDR1 SEHNR, CDR2 FQNEAQ (reference sequence). This CDR3 is 12 amino acids long. The CDR3 coding sequence is TGTGCCAGCAGCTTAGGGACAGGAGAGGAGTTCTTC. Translated, it gives CASSLGTGEEFF.

This clonotype was observed many times. J is TRBJ1-2 and V is TRBV6-5; 8 nucleotides align to TRBD1. Germline CDR1 and CDR2: MNHEY and SVGAGI. This CDR3 has 15 amino acids. J gave up 4 bases and V 6 bases, and 10 bases lay outside the gene matches. The CDR3 sequence is CASRRGTGLIYGYTF. The CDR3 DNA reads as TGTGCCAGCAGACGCGGGACAGGACTTATCTATGGCTACACCTTC.

This clonotype was detected only a few times. The rearrangement links TRBV7-3 to TRBJ2-1; TRBD1 matches at 10 bases. V shed 4 bases and J 10 bases; nucleotides not matched to a gene: 7. CDR1 and CDR2 (germline): SGHTA, FQGTGA. The length of the CDR3 is 14 residues. Here the CDR3 DNA reads TGTGCCAGCAGCTCTCGGACAGGGGGGGGCGAGCAGTTCTTC. Translating gives CASSSRTGGGEQFF. Looking up the rest from reference TRBV7-3 and TRBJ2-1 gives the full variable domain: GAGVSQTPSNKVTEKGKYVELRCDPISGHTALYWYRQSLGQGPEFLIYFQGTGAADDSGLPNDRFFAVRPEGSVSTLKIQRTERGDSAVYLCASSSRTGGGEQFFGPGTRLTVL.

This clonotype is a singleton in its sample. The chain combines TRBV28 with TRBJ1-1, with TRBD1 as a possible D gene (5 bases). The CDR3 length is 15 residues. The germline CDR1 and CDR2 sequences are MDHEN and SYDVKM. V dropped 3 bases and J dropped 4 bases, with 15 bases sitting between them. The CDR3 is CASSFTGGDFTEAFF. The CDR3 DNA follows: TGTGCCAGCAGTTTTACAGGAGGGGACTTCACTGAAGCTTTCTTT.

A note on this clonotype: The junction shows a germline mismatch at one end, possibly a read error. This sequence joins TRBV7-8 and TRBJ1-5, with TRBD1 identical over 10 bases. The CDR3 length is 16 residues. Germline loops: CDR1 SGHVS, CDR2 FQNEAQ. In DNA form, the CDR3 reads TGTGCCAGCAGCTCTATCGGGACAGGGGTAGCTCAGCTCCAGCATTTT. Protein: CASSSIGTGVAQLQHF.

A note on this clonotype: This sequence may be a read error, since a much larger clone differs from it by one base. The chain links TRBV28 to TRBJ2-4; tentative D call: TRBD1 (7 bases). Germline V gene lookup returns CDR1 MDHEN and CDR2 SYDVKM. The CDR3 loop spans 17 amino acids. V lost 3 bases, J lost 13 bases, and 28 bases lay in between. Here the CDR3 DNA reads TGTGCCAGCAGTTTGAGGGATTTGAGTAGCGGACAGGACGTGCAGTACTTC. Translating gives CASSLRDLSSGQDVQYF. Looking up the rest from reference TRBV28 and TRBJ2-4 gives the full variable domain: DVKVTQSSRYLVKRTGEKVFLECVQDMDHENMFWYRQDPGLGLRLIYFSYDVKMKEKGDIPEGYSVSREKKERFSLILESASTNQTSMYLCASSLRDLSSGQDVQYFGAGTRLSVL.

V usage is TRBV5-1 and J usage is TRBJ1-2; a weak D match, TRBD1 (5 bases). CDR3 length: 15 residues. The V and J ends lost 0 bases and 6 bases respectively, with 15 bases between them. Germline CDR1 is SGHRS and CDR2 is YFSETQ. In DNA form, the CDR3 reads TGCGCCAGCAGCTTGGATGGGACTATTACCGATGGCTACACCTTC. This translates into CASSLDGTITDGYTF.

This sequence joins TRBV20-1 and TRBJ1-5; no firm D call. The CDR3 is made up of 12 amino acids. The V end was cut by 6 bases, the J end by 3 bases, with 9 bases between. In germline, CDR1 is DFQATT, CDR2 SNEGSKA (reference sequence). The chain's CDR3 is CSAREPNQPQHF. The DNA of the CDR3 is TGCAGTGCCCGGGAGCCCAATCAGCCCCAGCATTTT.

This clonotype was counted at least ten times. The V call is TRBV7-9, the J call TRBJ1-2, with D possibly being TRBD1 (6 bases). V was clipped by 5 bases and J by 3 bases, with 10 bases between them. This CDR3 has 13 residues. The germline V gene encodes CDR1 SEHNR and CDR2 FQNEAQ (reference sequence). The CDR3 coding sequence is TGTGCCAGCAGCACACAGGGCTACTATGGCTACACCTTC. Protein sequence: CASSTQGYYGYTF.

The CDR3 region is CASSQDGGGLLVKQFF. The CDR3 nucleotides are TGCGCCAGCAGCCAAGATGGCGGGGGGCTCTTGGTAAAGCAGTTCTTC. This chain connects TRBV4-1 to TRBJ2-1, with 8 positions matching TRBD2. The CDR3 totals 16 residues. Germline loops: CDR1 MGHRA, CDR2 YSYEKL. After removal of 0 bases from V and 11 bases from J, the junction contained 12 bases not matched to a gene.

This chain connects TRBV9 to TRBJ1-4; D remains unclear. The CDR3 sequence is 14 residues long. Looked up from germline, CDR1 is SGDLS and CDR2 is YYNGEE. Trimming cost V 3 bases and J 8 bases, with 14 bases left between them. CDR3 protein: CASSGGRSREKLFF. The CDR3 coding sequence is TGTGCCAGCAGCGGAGGCAGGTCCCGGGAAAAACTGTTTTTT.

This clonotype was seen more than once but under ten times. This may come from a read error, since a much larger clone is one base off. The chain joins TRBV28 to TRBJ1-2; D gene unclear. The CDR3 totals 14 residues. CDR1 MDHEN and CDR2 SYDVKM come from the germline V gene. V was clipped by 8 bases and J by 6 bases, with 19 bases between them. The CDR3 DNA reads as TGTGCCAGCCTCGACCCGTCCTCCAACCATGGCTACACCTTC. This sequence encodes CASLDPSSNHGYTF.

Written as DNA, the CDR3 is TGTGCCAGCAGTTCGACAGGGAGGGTTGACACTGAAGCTTTCTTT. It specifies CASSSTGRVDTEAFF. J is TRBJ1-1 and V is TRBV27; 7 positions agree with TRBD1. This CDR3 comprises 15 residues. V gave up 4 bases and J gave up 3 bases; unmatched junction bases: 8. Per germline, CDR1 MNHEY and CDR2 SMNVEV (reference sequence).

Ten or more counts support this clonotype. The CDR3 nucleotides are TGCGCCAGCAGCGTTGACAGGGGTGGCTACACCTTC. Protein product: CASSVDRGGYTF. The chain carries TRBV5-1 and TRBJ1-2, with TRBD1 identical over 8 bases. There are 12 residues in the CDR3. V lost 4 bases and J lost 7; bases outside the gene matches: 3. Germline CDR1 and CDR2: SGHRS and YFSETQ.

This clonotype was counted a few times. As DNA, the CDR3 is TGCGCCAGCAGACTATCTCGGGACAGCCGGGACACCTTC. Protein: CASRLSRDSRDTF. The J gene is TRBJ1-2, the V gene TRBV5-1; 7 bases are a match to TRBD1. Germline CDR1 is SGHRS and CDR2 is YFSETQ. V gave up 5 bases and J gave up 12 bases; unmatched junction bases: 13. This CDR3 has 13 residues.

This clonotype was counted between two and nine times. Germline and junction disagree at one end, which may indicate a read error. The chain combines TRBV27 with TRBJ1-1, with 12 bases lining up with TRBD1. The CDR3 contains 19 residues. The germline V gene has CDR1 MNHEY and CDR2 SMNVEV (reference sequence). The CDR3 region is CAGSLTRWGTGGVLTEAFF. For the CDR3, the DNA is TGTGCCGGCAGTTTAACCCGGTGGGGGACAGGGGGCGTTTTGACTGAAGCTTTCTTT.